The 25 T cell receptor beta chains below were found in one sample sequenced in a study of blood T cell repertoires in COVID-19. Repertoires were generated with immunoSEQ multiplex PCR, while TCRdb's copy carries only in-frame clones and drops some. The data hold 200,000 or so clones, with roughly nine tenths observed a single time. Sequencing used peripheral blood. These TCRs come from a man aged 40-50 years with active or convalescent COVID-19.

The chain uses TRBV2 and TRBJ1-5; D gene uncertain. The CDR3 has 15 amino acids. The germline CDR1 and CDR2 sequences are SNHLY and FYNNEI. Trimming took 2 bases from V and 0 from J, leaving 8 bases between them. CDR3 sequence (DNA): TGTGCCAGCAGTGAAAACAGCTATAGCAATCAGCCCCAGCATTTT. This encodes CASSENSYSNQPQHF.

The J gene is TRBJ2-5, the V gene TRBV4-2; 7 bases map to TRBD2. CDR1 is LGHNA, CDR2 YNFKEQ, per germline. After removal of 0 bases from V and 0 bases from J, the junction contained 13 bases not matched to a gene. The CDR3 loop spans 19 amino acids. Here the CDR3 DNA reads TGTGCCAGCAGCCAAGATCTACTGAGCCTAGCGGCCGACCAAGAGACCCAGTACTTC. Amino acid sequence: CASSQDLLSLAADQETQYF.

The chain carries TRBV6-4 and TRBJ1-4; 10 nucleotides match TRBD1. The CDR3 is 15 residues long. With 5 bases clipped from V and 5 bases from J, the junction kept 5 bases outside the gene matches. Germline assignment: CDR1 MRHNA and CDR2 SNTAGT. DNA of the CDR3: TGTGCCAGCAGTAGAGACAGGGGGCCAAATGAAAAACTGTTTTTT. This sequence encodes CASSRDRGPNEKLFF.

The gene calls are TRBV3-1 (or the pseudogene TRBV3-2) and TRBJ1-2, with D uncertain. Trimming removed 0 bases from V and 3 bases from J, with 8 bases in between. The CDR3 is made up of 14 amino acids. The germline V gene encodes CDR1 LGHDT and CDR2 YNNKEL (reference sequence). The CDR3 DNA follows: TGTGCCAGCAGCCAAGACTACGGGGACTATGGCTACACCTTC. Its protein product is CASSQDYGDYGYTF.

The genes are TRBV11-3 and TRBJ2-3, with 9 nucleotides matching TRBD2. V was pared by 4 bases and J by 4 bases, with 6 bases of the junction left unmatched. Germline V gene sequence: CDR1 SGHNT, CDR2 YENEEA. The CDR3 sequence is 15 residues long. The chain's CDR3 is CASSYSGGGADTQYF. The CDR3 nucleotides are TGTGCCAGCAGCTATAGCGGGGGAGGGGCAGATACGCAGTATTTT.

This clone has just one count. J is TRBJ1-5 and V is TRBV19; D gene ambiguous. V was shortened by 3 bases and J by 1 base, with 10 bases between the two germline ends. This CDR3 comprises 15 residues. In germline, CDR1 is LNHDA, CDR2 SQIVND (reference sequence). CDR3 in amino acids: CASSIRERSNQPQHF. The CDR3 DNA reads as TGTGCCAGTAGTATTCGTGAGAGGAGCAATCAGCCCCAGCATTTT.

This clone was counted ten times or more. The chain combines TRBV28 with TRBJ2-2; 7 nucleotides align to TRBD1. This CDR3 has 17 residues. V shed 4 bases and J 4 bases; nucleotides not matched to a gene: 12. The germline CDR1 and CDR2 sequences are MDHEN and SYDVKM. The CDR3 nucleotides are TGTGCCAGCAGTTCCCCTACGACAGGGTCGAGCACCGGGGAGCTGTTTTTT. It yields the protein CASSSPTTGSSTGELFF.

The chain links TRBV29-1 to TRBJ1-1; a possible D gene is TRBD1 (5 bases). V lost 5 bases to trimming and J lost 1 base, with 14 bases between them. CDR3 length: 14 residues. CDR1 is SQVTM and CDR2 is ANQGSEA in the germline V gene. CDR3 nucleotides: TGCAGCGTTACCCAGGGAGGGTCGAACACTGAAGCTTTCTTT. Its protein is CSVTQGGSNTEAFF. Complete variable domain (other parts from reference TRBV29-1 and TRBJ1-1): SAVISQKPSRDICQRGTSLTIQCQVDSQVTMMFWYRQQPGQSLTLIATANQGSEATYESGFVIDKFPISRPNLTFSTLTVSNMSPEDSSIYLCSVTQGGSNTEAFFGQGTRLTVV.

The V gene is TRBV13, the J gene TRBJ2-5; TRBD1 matches at 7 bases. Germline V gene data show CDR1 as PRHDT and CDR2 as FYEKMQ (reference sequence). Germline trimming cut 6 bases from V and 5 bases from J; bases unmatched to any gene: 12. CDR3 length equals 15 residues. CDR3 protein: CASRPHRGQGETQYF. The CDR3, as DNA: TGTGCCAGCAGGCCCCACAGGGGCCAAGGGGAGACCCAGTACTTC.

The chain carries TRBV7-8 and TRBJ2-7; perhaps TRBD2 as D (6 bases). Trimming took off 6 bases at V and 0 bases at J, with 12 bases between the two ends. This CDR3 region has 14 residues. CDR1 is SGHVS, CDR2 FQNEAQ, per germline. As DNA, the CDR3 is TGTGCCAGCAGAAAAGGGGACTCCTCCTACGAGCAGTACTTC. Translating it yields CASRKGDSSYEQYF.

The chain couples TRBV6-6 to TRBJ1-1; 7 bases map to TRBD1. This CDR3 has 13 residues. The trim removed 7 bases at V and 1 base at J, leaving 3 bases unmatched. Germline V CDR1 and CDR2: MNHNY, SVGAGI (reference sequence). CDR3 DNA sequence: TGTGCCAGCACCCGACAGGGGAACACTGAAGCTTTCTTT. The encoded protein is CASTRQGNTEAFF.

The J gene is TRBJ2-7, the V gene TRBV2, with 9 nucleotides matching TRBD2. This CDR3 comprises 16 residues. In germline, CDR1 is SNHLY, CDR2 FYNNEI. Trimming at V came to 3 bases and at J to 2 bases, leaving 8 bases not matched to a gene. CDR3 DNA: TGTGCCAGCAGTGATACTGGGCTAGCGGGGCCCTACGAGCAGTACTTC. Translated: CASSDTGLAGPYEQYF.

The chain joins TRBV7-9 to TRBJ1-4, with 10 nucleotides matching TRBD1. V trimming: 1 base; J trimming: 6 bases; junction bases outside the gene matches: 2. Germline CDR1 SEHNR, CDR2 FQNEAQ (reference sequence). The CDR3 is 15 amino acids. DNA of the CDR3: TGTGCCAGCAGCTTAGGACAGGGGGCGGATGAAAAACTGTTTTTT. Its translation: CASSLGQGADEKLFF.

The chain uses TRBV9 and TRBJ1-4, with 7 bases matching TRBD1. The J segment lost 7 bases and the V segment lost 4 bases, leaving 7 bases of the junction unmatched. Germline values: CDR1 SGDLS, CDR2 YYNGEE. CDR3 size: 14 residues. This CDR3 is CASSPGTATEKLFF. The DNA of the CDR3 is TGTGCCAGCAGCCCCGGGACAGCTACTGAAAAACTGTTTTTT.

The V and J genes are TRBV18 and TRBJ2-7, with 9 nucleotides matching TRBD1. CDR3 length: 14 residues. V lost 5 bases, J lost 0 bases, and 2 bases stayed unmatched. Germline CDR1 reads KGHSH; CDR2 reads LQKENI. CDR3 protein: CASSGTGTSYEQYF. For the CDR3, the DNA is TGTGCCAGCTCAGGGACAGGGACCTCCTACGAGCAGTACTTC.

This clone turned up a few times. The chain links TRBV28 to TRBJ1-1, with 7 positions matching TRBD1. The V and J ends lost 4 bases and 0 bases, in that order; junction bases with no gene match: 11. The CDR3 runs to 17 residues. From germline, CDR1 is MDHEN and CDR2 SYDVKM. CDR3 region: CASSSVLTGDLNTEAFF. The CDR3 nucleotides are TGTGCCAGCAGTTCGGTACTCACAGGGGATTTGAACACTGAAGCTTTCTTT. The variable domain in full, with the rest retrieved from reference TRBV28 and TRBJ1-1, is DVKVTQSSRYLVKRTGEKVFLECVQDMDHENMFWYRQDPGLGLRLIYFSYDVKMKEKGDIPEGYSVSREKKERFSLILESASTNQTSMYLCASSSVLTGDLNTEAFFGQGTRLTVV.

This rearrangement joins TRBV27 to TRBJ1-5; no clear D. Deletions cut 5 bases from V and 0 bases from J, with 17 bases between. Germline lookup yields CDR1 MNHEY and CDR2 SMNVEV (reference sequence). The CDR3 covers 17 residues. CDR3 sequence: CASSSSSLTYSNQPQHF. The CDR3 nucleotides read TGTGCCAGCAGTAGTTCGTCACTCACTTATAGCAATCAGCCCCAGCATTTT.

The chain couples TRBV29-1 to TRBJ2-1; D not resolved. Germline V lookup: CDR1 SQVTM, CDR2 ANQGSEA. Trimming pared 4 bases from V and 0 bases from J, leaving 10 bases between. The CDR3 has 14 amino acids. The CDR3 loop is CSVADFSSYNEQFF. The CDR3 DNA sequence: TGCAGCGTTGCCGACTTTAGCTCCTACAATGAGCAGTTCTTC.

The rearrangement joins TRBV28 to TRBJ1-3; no firm D call. The V end was cut by 2 bases, the J end by 4 bases, with 6 bases between. This CDR3 region has 13 residues. Germline assignment: CDR1 MDHEN and CDR2 SYDVKM. The CDR3 sequence is CASSLEAGNTIYF. CDR3 DNA sequence: TGTGCCAGCAGTTTAGAGGCAGGAAACACCATATATTTT.

This rearrangement joins TRBV7-6 to TRBJ1-3; D unresolved. Looked up from germline, CDR1 is SGHVS and CDR2 is FNYEAQ. The CDR3 has 15 amino acids. The V and J ends lost 1 base and 4 bases respectively, with 11 bases between them. DNA for the CDR3: TGTGCCAGCAGCTTAGACCCAGGAATGGGAAACACCATATATTTT. This translates into CASSLDPGMGNTIYF.

This clone was observed once. The genes are TRBV5-1 and TRBJ1-1, with D tentatively TRBD1 (5 bases). Trimming shortened V by 4 bases and J by 6 bases, and 16 bases separated the two germline ends. The CDR3 totals 14 residues. Germline V CDR1 and CDR2: SGHRS, YFSETQ. CDR3 sequence: CASSIGGVPPEAFF. The CDR3, as DNA: TGCGCCAGCAGCATTGGGGGGGTTCCCCCTGAAGCTTTCTTT.

The rearrangement uses TRBV7-6 and TRBJ2-2; 8 nucleotides match TRBD1. Trimming at V came to 4 bases and at J to 3 bases, leaving 7 bases not matched to a gene. Germline assignment: CDR1 SGHVS and CDR2 FNYEAQ. CDR3 length: 16 amino acids. The CDR3 DNA reads as TGTGCCAGCAGCTGGTCAGGGGGCGCAGACACCGGGGAGCTGTTTTTT. Its translation is CASSWSGGADTGELFF.

The chain uses TRBV3-1 (or the pseudogene TRBV3-2) and TRBJ1-1; TRBD1 aligns across 7 bases. Unmatched junction bases numbered 22, after V lost 4 bases and J lost 5 bases. CDR1 and CDR2 from the germline V gene are LGHDT and YNNKEL (reference sequence). CDR3 length: 19 residues. CDR3 sequence (DNA): TGTGCCAGCAGCCCCCCTCCTCGCGGGCTGGACAGGTGGGGTACTGAAGCTTTCTTT. Its protein is CASSPPPRGLDRWGTEAFF.

This clone was counted a few times. This chain links TRBV5-4 with TRBJ2-7; 13 nucleotides agree with TRBD2. The CDR3 is made up of 15 amino acids. Germline CDR1 reads SGHNT; CDR2 reads YYREEE (reference sequence). The V segment lost 2 bases and the J segment 5 bases; nucleotides outside the gene matches: 4. CDR3 DNA: TGTGCCAGCAGCTTCAGGACTAGCGGGAGTAACGAGCAGTACTTC. This gives the protein CASSFRTSGSNEQYF. Complete variable domain (other parts from reference TRBV5-4 and TRBJ2-7): ETGVTQSPTHLIKTRGQQVTLRCSSQSGHNTVSWYQQALGQGPQFIFQYYREEENGRGNFPPRFSGLQFPNYSSELNVNALELDDSALYLCASSFRTSGSNEQYFGPGTRLTVT.

The genes are TRBV19 and TRBJ2-7; maybe TRBD2 (6 bases). The V end lost 7 bases, the J end lost 2 bases, and 12 bases lay between the germline ends. The CDR3 is made up of 13 amino acids. Germline V CDR1 and CDR2: LNHDA, SQIVND (reference sequence). The CDR3 is CASTAGGTYEQYF. CDR3 nucleotides: TGTGCCAGTACAGCGGGTGGAACCTACGAGCAGTACTTC.